This TCR beta chain is drawn from a study of T-cell memory formation after mild COVID-19. Whole-study context: Most TCR clusters belonged to a single donor. Study-wide results and caveats: Clones that shrank (day 15 to 85) were balanced CD4/CD8, whereas later expanders leaned CD4+.

TCR alpha and TCR beta cDNA libraries with sample barcodes and UMIs came from 5'RACE using constant-segment primers. Via MiXCR, TCRdb re-called the 5' RACE reads, giving one row per CDR3 protein. The sample lists under 300,000 distinct CDR3 sequences, roughly 15% occurring once. A remark on this clonotype: As yet, its antigen is unknown. A read error may account for a junction end that differs from germline.

The CDR3 consists of 14 residues. The chain uses TRBV12-3 or TRBV12-4 and TRBJ2-7, with 7 bases identical to TRBD1. The receptor's source is a man younger than 35 who had mild COVID-19 (a few samples of this study predate the infection). Cell type and time point are not known. Input material: PBMCs or a T cell subset sorted from them (not recorded which). The CDR3 DNA sequence: TGTGCCAGCAGTCCTCGACAGGGTCTCGGCGAGCATTACTTC. It specifies CASSPRQGLGEHYF.